The 18 T cell receptor beta chains presented below share a single source sample, sequenced in a study of radiotherapy plus CTLA-4 blockade in lung cancer. The data were produced by immunoSEQ multiplex PCR, yet TCRdb's version contains in-frame clones alone and is incomplete. The repertoire holds about 80,000 clones, with under 90% as singletons. The sequenced sample was peripheral blood, obtained from a patient treated with radiotherapy plus ipilimumab. Receptors were obtained from a human donor with non-small cell lung cancer who had stable disease on radiotherapy plus ipilimumab.

This chain connects TRBV2 to TRBJ2-7, with D uncertain. The ends were cut back, 3 bases at V and 2 bases at J, with 14 bases in the middle. This CDR3 is 15 amino acids long. Germline V CDR1 and CDR2: SNHLY, FYNNEI. This CDR3 is CASSEEVFGTYEQYF. The CDR3 coding sequence is TGTGCCAGCAGTGAGGAAGTATTCGGAACCTACGAGCAGTACTTC. Based on the CDR3 plus reference TRBV2 and TRBJ2-7, the full variable domain is EPEVTQTPSHQVTQMGQEVILRCVPISNHLYFYWYRQILGQKVEFLVSFYNNEISEKSEIFDDQFSVERPDGSNFTLKIRSTKLEDSAMYFCASSEEVFGTYEQYFGPGTRLTVT.

This sequence joins TRBV9 and TRBJ1-5, with TRBD1 matching over 7 bases. CDR1 is SGDLS and CDR2 is YYNGEE in the germline V gene. Trimming removed 0 bases from V and 7 bases from J; junction bases left unmatched: 4. This CDR3 has 14 amino acids. The CDR3 region has the DNA TGTGCCAGCAGCGTAGAGGGGGCCGGGCAGCCCCAGCATTTT. Translating gives CASSVEGAGQPQHF.

Points on this clone: This same CDR3 is encoded by further DNA sequences in the sample. The rearrangement uses TRBV11-2 and TRBJ2-1; TRBD2 agrees at 9 bases. The V segment lost 6 bases and the J segment 7 bases; nucleotides outside the gene matches: 4. Germline V gene sequence: CDR1 SGHAT, CDR2 FQNNGV. The CDR3 runs 13 residues. The CDR3: CASRAGGRNEQFF. For the CDR3, the DNA is TGTGCCAGCAGAGCGGGAGGTCGGAATGAGCAGTTCTTC.

The chain has TRBV9 and TRBJ1-2, with TRBD1 as a possible D gene (6 bases). V was clipped by 3 bases and J by 5 bases, with 14 bases between them. The CDR3 contains 14 residues. Germline V gene data show CDR1 as SGDLS and CDR2 as YYNGEE. The CDR3 DNA follows: TGTGCCAGCAGCGCCCCGGGACAAACTTATGGCTACACCTTC. This codes for CASSAPGQTYGYTF.

V and J are TRBV30 and TRBJ2-7, with D hard to call. The CDR3 consists of 13 residues. Germline V gene lookup returns CDR1 GTSNPN and CDR2 SVGIG (reference sequence). The germline V and J ends were trimmed by 2 bases and 7 bases, with 15 bases remaining between them. The CDR3 DNA reads as TGTGCCTGGAGTAAAGGCCGGCAATTGGAGCAGTACTTC. This sequence encodes CAWSKGRQLEQYF.

The chain joins TRBV5-5 to TRBJ1-5; D unclear. Trimming took off 0 bases at V and 11 bases at J, with 18 bases between the two ends. Germline V lookup: CDR1 SGHKS, CDR2 YYEKEE (reference sequence). This CDR3 is built from 15 residues. In DNA form, the CDR3 reads TGTGCCAGCAGCTTGGTGACGGTCGCAATGGAGACCCAGCATTTT. Translating gives CASSLVTVAMETQHF.

The chain links TRBV7-2 to TRBJ2-7; D gene ambiguous. The CDR3 sequence is 13 residues long. Germline CDR1 SGHTA, CDR2 FQGNSA. The germline V and J ends were trimmed by 5 bases and 4 bases, with 12 bases remaining between them. For the CDR3, the DNA is TGTGCCAGCAGCCAAGGACCACGATACGAGCAGTACTTC. Encoded protein: CASSQGPRYEQYF.

The V and J genes are TRBV15 and TRBJ2-7; D might be TRBD1 or TRBD2, each matching 5 bases. CDR3 length: 13 amino acids. With 0 bases removed from V and 6 bases from J, the gap between germline ends came to 9 bases. Germline V gene data show CDR1 as LNHNV and CDR2 as YYDKDF (reference sequence). The CDR3 is CATSRDWGTEQYF. In DNA form, the CDR3 reads TGTGCCACCAGCAGAGATTGGGGGACCGAGCAGTACTTC.

The chain employs TRBV5-1 and TRBJ2-3; 11 positions match TRBD2. The J segment lost 0 bases and the V segment lost 4 bases, leaving 7 bases of the junction unmatched. Germline CDR1 reads SGHRS; CDR2 reads YFSETQ. There are 17 residues in the CDR3. CDR3: CASSTTSGGPSTDTQYF. CDR3 bases: TGCGCCAGCAGCACAACTAGCGGGGGCCCTAGCACAGATACGCAGTATTTT. Variable domain in full (rest from reference TRBV5-1 and TRBJ2-3): KAGVTQTPRYLIKTRGQQVTLSCSPISGHRSVSWYQQTPGQGLQFLFEYFSETQRNKGNFPGRFSGRQFSNSRSEMNVSTLELGDSALYLCASSTTSGGPSTDTQYFGPGTRLTVL.

The chain has TRBV25-1 and TRBJ1-4; no reliable D call. V lost 1 base, J lost 1 base, and 4 bases lay in between. This CDR3 has 14 amino acids. Germline CDR1 MGHDK, CDR2 SYGVNS. The CDR3 here is CASSEWVTNEKLFF. CDR3 nucleotide sequence: TGTGCCAGCAGTGAATGGGTAACTAATGAAAAACTGTTTTTT.

V usage is TRBV9 and J usage is TRBJ2-1; 11 nucleotides match TRBD1. The CDR3 has 15 amino acids. J gave up 7 bases and V 5 bases, and 8 bases lay outside the gene matches. The germline CDR1 and CDR2 sequences are SGDLS and YYNGEE. The CDR3 is CASRGQGAQENEQFF. The CDR3 region has the DNA TGTGCCAGCAGAGGACAGGGGGCACAGGAAAATGAGCAGTTCTTC.

The chain couples TRBV9 to TRBJ2-3, with D tentatively TRBD1 or TRBD2 (6 bases each). The CDR3 loop spans 14 amino acids. Deletions cut 9 bases from V and 0 bases from J, with 14 bases between. Germline CDR1 SGDLS, CDR2 YYNGEE. The CDR3 spells CATGGGASTDTQYF. CDR3 in DNA: TGTGCCACCGGAGGGGGAGCTAGCACAGATACGCAGTATTTT.

This clone has just a few counts. The chain links TRBV2 to TRBJ1-1; no clear D. V lost 4 bases, J lost 5 bases, and 20 bases lay in between. This CDR3 has 16 residues. CDR1 is SNHLY and CDR2 is FYNNEI in the germline V gene. CDR3 residues: CASSVPGLQTGTEAFF. The CDR3, as DNA: TGTGCCAGCAGTGTCCCGGGTCTCCAAACGGGTACTGAAGCTTTCTTT. The entire variable domain, with the rest obtained from reference TRBV2 and TRBJ1-1, is as follows: EPEVTQTPSHQVTQMGQEVILRCVPISNHLYFYWYRQILGQKVEFLVSFYNNEISEKSEIFDDQFSVERPDGSNFTLKIRSTKLEDSAMYFCASSVPGLQTGTEAFFGQGTRLTVV.

CDR3 residues: CASKERQGHQPQHF. CDR3 DNA: TGTGCCAGCAAGGAGAGACAGGGACATCAGCCCCAGCATTTT. The chain is built from TRBV21-1 and TRBJ1-5; the table's TRBD1 call for D was not verified on the DNA. TRBV21-1 is shown as a pseudogene. The CDR3 loop spans 14 amino acids.

The J gene is TRBJ1-1, the V gene TRBV11-2; 7 positions match TRBD1. The germline gives CDR1 SGHAT, CDR2 FQNNGV. Trimming at V came to 3 bases and at J to 1 base, leaving 14 bases not matched to a gene. The CDR3 is 18 amino acids. CDR3 residues: CASSFAQTGRLGNTEAFF. In DNA form, the CDR3 reads TGTGCCAGCAGCTTCGCCCAGACAGGGAGACTGGGGAACACTGAAGCTTTCTTT. Supplemented by reference TRBV11-2 and TRBJ1-1, the full variable domain reads EAGVAQSPRYKIIEKRQSVAFWCNPISGHATLYWYQQILGQGPKLLIQFQNNGVVDDSQLPKDRFSAERLKGVDSTLKIQPAKLEDSAVYLCASSFAQTGRLGNTEAFFGQGTRLTVV.

The chain is built from TRBV7-2 and TRBJ2-1; TRBD2 matches at 7 bases. CDR1 SGHTA and CDR2 FQGNSA come from the germline V gene. The CDR3 has 14 residues. The V segment lost 1 base and the J segment 9 bases; nucleotides outside the gene matches: 6. The DNA of the CDR3 is TGTGCCAGCAGCTTAGATAACCGGGGGGTTGAGCAGTTCTTC. This sequence encodes CASSLDNRGVEQFF.

In its sample, this clone was seen a few times. The chain joins TRBV10-3 to TRBJ1-5; the D gene is possibly TRBD1 (6 bases). Germline CDR1 is ENHRY and CDR2 is SYGVKD. Trimming removed 10 bases at V and 6 bases at J, with 16 bases between. The CDR3 has 13 amino acids. CDR3: CATWGGPGQPQHF. CDR3 nucleotides: TGTGCCACCTGGGGGGGGCCGGGTCAGCCCCAGCATTTT.

Points on this clone: Other DNA sequences within the sample encode an identical CDR3. The chain has TRBV11-3 and TRBJ2-7, with 8 bases that match TRBD1. Germline CDR1 is SGHNT and CDR2 is YENEEA. The CDR3 spans 15 residues. V lost 5 bases and J lost 4; bases outside the gene matches: 10. CDR3 amino acids: CASSKGQALDYEQYF. The CDR3 region has the DNA TGTGCCAGCAGCAAGGGACAGGCGCTAGATTACGAGCAGTACTTC.